The present T cell receptor beta chain was sequenced within a study of identical twins. On this clonotype: The target antigen is unknown.

Points from the study as a whole: Models predicted less out-of-frame TCR alpha sharing in monozygotic twins than was found.

The V segment lost 6 bases and the J segment 8 bases; nucleotides outside the gene matches: 11. CDR3 length equals 14 residues. TCRdb itself ran the 5' RACE reads through MiXCR, one entry per CDR3 protein. The data contain more than 400,000 distinct CDR3 sequences, 12% to 15% of them singletons. In addition, the sample was reused for a study of yellow fever vaccine responses in identical twins.

The TCR originated in a woman aged 18 to 35 in good health. The chain is built from TRBV12-3 or TRBV12-4 and TRBJ2-3; 7 bases are a match to TRBD2. The sample consisted of CD4+ T cells sorted from blood. The CDR3 DNA reads TGTGCCAGCAGCCTTAATGCGGGGGATAGTACGCAGTATTTT. This sequence encodes CASSLNAGDSTQYF.